A single sample gave rise to the 8 T cell receptor beta chains below, sequenced in a study of CD8+CD57+ T cells in acquired aplastic anemia. Researchers used genomic DNA as the template to profile TCR beta VDJ and CDR3. TCRdb ran MiXCR on the reads and lists one entry per CDR3 protein. The sample lists 120,000 or so distinct CDR3 sequences, about two fifths occurring once. CD8+CD57+ cell expansion, shown by flow cytometry, had occurred in the patients selected for sequencing. The sequenced sample consisted of sorted CD4+, CD8+, or CD8+CD57+ T cells (not recorded which) from PBMCs. These receptors were collected from a human donor with aplastic anemia.

A word on this clonotype: A read error is possible here, since a much larger clone lies one base away. The chain has TRBV15 and TRBJ2-7, with a weak D call TRBD1 (5 bases). Germline lookup yields CDR1 LNHNV and CDR2 YYDKDF (reference sequence). The CDR3 runs 12 residues. The CDR3, as DNA: TGTGCCACCAGCAGCGGACAAGACGAGCGGTACTTC. Translation: CATSSGQDERYF.

In this sample, this clonotype turned up a few times. The CDR3 DNA sequence: TGTGCCAGCAGTTTTCTCACAGGGCTCGGAAACACCATATATTTT. Its protein product is CASSFLTGLGNTIYF. V usage is TRBV28 and J usage is TRBJ1-3; D may be TRBD1 (6 bases). V gave up 3 bases and J gave up 4 bases, with 13 bases separating them. Germline values: CDR1 MDHEN, CDR2 SYDVKM. This CDR3 is built from 15 residues.

In its sample, this clonotype was seen many times. The gene calls are TRBV11-2 and TRBJ2-7; D call uncertain. From germline, CDR1 is SGHAT and CDR2 FQNNGV. The ends were cut back, 0 bases at V and 4 bases at J, with 4 bases in the middle. The CDR3 sequence is 12 residues long. The CDR3 spells CASSLEFYEQYF. CDR3 coding DNA: TGTGCCAGCAGCTTAGAGTTTTACGAGCAGTACTTC.

About this clonotype: A much larger clone differs by one base, so this may be a read error. The rearrangement uses TRBV13 and TRBJ1-3; D is undetermined. The V gene's germline CDR1 is PRHDT and CDR2 FYEKMQ (reference sequence). This CDR3 is built from 14 residues. CDR3 amino acids: CTSRRTAAGNTIYF. The CDR3 bases are TGTACCAGCAGGCGGACCGCGGCTGGAAACACCATATATTTT.

The table lists this clonotype with many counts. The chain carries TRBV9 and TRBJ1-2, with D perhaps TRBD1 (5 bases). Deletions cut 0 bases from V and 4 bases from J, with 10 bases between. This CDR3 has 14 residues. The V gene's germline CDR1 is SGDLS and CDR2 YYNGEE. This CDR3 reads CASSVEDNGYGYTF. The CDR3 DNA is TGTGCCAGCAGCGTAGAGGACAATGGCTATGGCTACACCTTC. The whole variable domain, filled in from reference TRBV9 and TRBJ1-2, reads DSGVTQTPKHLITATGQRVTLRCSPRSGDLSVYWYQQSLDQGLQFLIQYYNGEERAKGNILERFSAQQFPDLHSELNLSSLELGDSALYFCASSVEDNGYGYTFGSGTRLTVV.

The chain uses TRBV9 and TRBJ2-7, with D perhaps matching TRBD1 (6 bases). Germline values: CDR1 SGDLS, CDR2 YYNGEE. This CDR3 contains 14 residues. Trimming shortened V by 0 bases and J by 2 bases, and 9 bases separated the two germline ends. Written as DNA, the CDR3 is TGTGCCAGCAGCGTAGGACAGGAGCCCTACGAGCAGTACTTC. Translating it yields CASSVGQEPYEQYF.

This clonotype was seen ten or more times. The chain couples TRBV7-2 to TRBJ1-1, with a possible D match to TRBD1 (5 bases). The germline CDR1 and CDR2 sequences are SGHTA and FQGNSA. With 5 bases removed from V and 0 bases from J, the gap between germline ends came to 16 bases. The CDR3 contains 16 residues. This CDR3 reads CASSLRETIVNTEAFF. The DNA of the CDR3 is TGTGCCAGCAGCCTCAGGGAAACGATAGTGAACACTGAAGCTTTCTTT. Full variable domain (rest looked up from reference TRBV7-2 and TRBJ1-1): GAGVSQSPSNKVTEKGKDVELRCDPISGHTALYWYRQSLGQGLEFLIYFQGNSAPDKSGLPSDRFSAERTGGSVSTLTIQRTQQEDSAVYLCASSLRETIVNTEAFFGQGTRLTVV.

This clonotype was counted many times. This sequence joins TRBV15 and TRBJ2-2, with TRBD1 matching over 7 bases. V trimming: 4 bases; J trimming: 4 bases; junction bases outside the gene matches: 9. Germline V gene sequence: CDR1 LNHNV, CDR2 YYDKDF (reference sequence). The length of the CDR3 is 16 residues. This chain's CDR3 is CATSKDRTLGTGELFF. The CDR3 nucleotides are TGTGCCACCAGCAAGGACAGGACCTTAGGCACCGGGGAGCTGTTTTTT.